Reported below is one T cell receptor (beta chain). The data were produced by immunoSEQ multiplex PCR, yet TCRdb's version contains in-frame clones alone and is incomplete. The sample lists about 46,000 clones; around 90% were seen once. This sample was taken from a study of OX40 agonist ivuxolimab in advanced cancers. Trimming took off 7 bases at V and 2 bases at J, with 16 bases between the two ends. CDR1 MDHEN and CDR2 SYDVKM come from the germline V gene. The CDR3 has 15 amino acids. This clonotype was obtained from an adult with an advanced solid tumor such as melanoma, head and neck, liver or kidney cancer. The chain carries TRBV28 and TRBJ2-3; no reliable D call. The sequences come from CD4+ or CD8+ T cells sorted from blood, collected in a trial of the OX40 agonist ivuxolimab. This chain's CDR3 is CASIAKAPNTDTQYF. The CDR3, as DNA: TGTGCCAGCATTGCTAAAGCTCCGAACACAGATACGCAGTATTTT.